This T cell receptor (beta chain) originates from a study of blood T cell repertoires in COVID-19. Across the whole study: Samples of COVID-19 (acute and convalescent) were obtained from the United States, Italy and Spain.

Germline CDR1 LNHDA, CDR2 SQIVND (reference sequence). The CDR3 covers 11 residues. Assay used: immunoSEQ multiplex PCR; TCRdb lists only in-frame clones, some missing. This sample carries about 240,000 clones, about 79% of them seen once, and the ten largest clones take approximately 9.6%. About this clone: The junction and the germline gene differ at one end; a read error may be behind it.

The TCR was taken from a woman aged 80 or over with acute or convalescent COVID-19. The V call is TRBV19, the J call TRBJ1-4, with D uncertain. Sample: peripheral blood. The CDR3 sequence is CASSAGYSSIF. CDR3 DNA sequence: TGTGCCAGTAGTGCGGGTTACTCCTCGATTTTT.